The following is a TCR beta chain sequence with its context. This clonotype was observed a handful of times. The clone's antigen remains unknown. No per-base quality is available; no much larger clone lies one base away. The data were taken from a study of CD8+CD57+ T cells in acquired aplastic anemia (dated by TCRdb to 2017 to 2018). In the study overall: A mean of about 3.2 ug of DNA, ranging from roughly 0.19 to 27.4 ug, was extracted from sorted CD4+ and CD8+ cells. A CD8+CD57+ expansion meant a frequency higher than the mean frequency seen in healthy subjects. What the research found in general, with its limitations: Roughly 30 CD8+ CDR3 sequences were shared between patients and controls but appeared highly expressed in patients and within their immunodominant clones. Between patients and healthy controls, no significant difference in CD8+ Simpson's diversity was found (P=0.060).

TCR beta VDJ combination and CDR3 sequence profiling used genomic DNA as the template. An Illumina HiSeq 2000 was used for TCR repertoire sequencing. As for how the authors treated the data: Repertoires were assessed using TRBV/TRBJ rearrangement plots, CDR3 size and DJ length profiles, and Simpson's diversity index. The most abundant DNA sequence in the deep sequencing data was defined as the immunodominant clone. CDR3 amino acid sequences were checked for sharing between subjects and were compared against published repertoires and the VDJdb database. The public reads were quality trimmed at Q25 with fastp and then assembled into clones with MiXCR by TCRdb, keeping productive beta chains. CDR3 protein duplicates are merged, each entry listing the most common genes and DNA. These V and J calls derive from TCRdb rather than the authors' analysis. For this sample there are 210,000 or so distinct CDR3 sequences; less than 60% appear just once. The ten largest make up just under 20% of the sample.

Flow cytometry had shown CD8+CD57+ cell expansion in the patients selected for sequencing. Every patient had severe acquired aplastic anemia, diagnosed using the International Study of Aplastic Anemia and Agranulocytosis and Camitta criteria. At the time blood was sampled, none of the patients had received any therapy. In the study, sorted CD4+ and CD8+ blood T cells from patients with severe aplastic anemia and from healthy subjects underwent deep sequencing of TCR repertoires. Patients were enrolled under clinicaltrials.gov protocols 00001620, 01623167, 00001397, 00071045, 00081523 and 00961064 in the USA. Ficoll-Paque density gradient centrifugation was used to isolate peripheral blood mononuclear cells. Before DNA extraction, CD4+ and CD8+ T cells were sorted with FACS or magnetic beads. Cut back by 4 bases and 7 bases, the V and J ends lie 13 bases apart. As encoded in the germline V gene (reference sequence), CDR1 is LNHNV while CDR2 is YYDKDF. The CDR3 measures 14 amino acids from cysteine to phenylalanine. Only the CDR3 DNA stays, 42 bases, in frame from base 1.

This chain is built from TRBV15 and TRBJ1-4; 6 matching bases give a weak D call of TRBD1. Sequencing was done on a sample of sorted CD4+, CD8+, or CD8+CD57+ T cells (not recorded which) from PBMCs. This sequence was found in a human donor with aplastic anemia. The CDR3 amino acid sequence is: CATSKVGQIEKLFF. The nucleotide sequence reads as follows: TGTGCCACCAGCAAAGTTGGACAGATTGAAAAACTGTTTTTT.